This T cell receptor (beta chain) was documented in a study of T cells in Graves' hyperthyroidism and ophthalmopathy. Study-wide results and caveats: A model of 13 V-J pairs discriminated ophthalmopathy from stable hyperthyroidism.

Germline CDR1 is SGHAT and CDR2 is FQNNGV. This CDR3 spans 18 amino acids. The trim removed 0 bases at V and 3 bases at J, leaving 12 bases unmatched. Graves' hyperthyroidism is called stable when ophthalmopathy does not progress within 18 months. Those with hyperthyroidism were 18 to 65 years old, newly diagnosed, and ill for under 2 months. As for this clonotype: The antigen remains undetermined.

Authors of the study amplified TCR beta CDR3 regions from RNA transcripts. First-round RT-PCR targeting the TCR CDR3 was performed with the HTBI primer set. One entry per CDR3 protein results from TCRdb running MiXCR on the multiplex PCR reads. The data contain around 690,000 distinct CDR3 sequences, 15% to 20% of them seen just once; the ten biggest clones take up roughly 16%. This sequence was found in a man aged 50 or older with Graves' hyperthyroidism. The sample was blood. The chain joins TRBV11-2 to TRBJ2-7, with 9 bases that match TRBD2. CDR3 nucleotide sequence: TGTGCCAGCAGCTTAGATCCCCCAGTTAGCGGGAGTAGCTACGAGCAGTACTTC. This translates into CASSLDPPVSGSSYEQYF. The full variable domain, with the rest looked up from reference TRBV11-2 and TRBJ2-7, is EAGVAQSPRYKIIEKRQSVAFWCNPISGHATLYWYQQILGQGPKLLIQFQNNGVVDDSQLPKDRFSAERLKGVDSTLKIQPAKLEDSAVYLCASSLDPPVSGSSYEQYFGPGTRLTVT.